This TCR beta chain emerged from a study of T cell responses to AZD1222 COVID-19 vaccine. Study results and caveats: Spike-specific TCR breadth rose after two AZD1222 doses, and depth rose as well. Baseline seropositives among AZD1222 recipients totaled only five or six. Of spike-specific TCRs, nearly half reportedly target regions left unmutated in variants. The donor group comprised mostly white British people and more females; the analysis possibly underestimated clonal diversity.

With respect to this clone: Its target is unknown.

Assay used: immunoSEQ multiplex PCR; TCRdb lists only in-frame clones, some missing. The sample includes fewer than 50,000 clones, around three quarters of them seen just once. CDR1 SQVTM and CDR2 ANQGSEA come from the germline V gene. V shed 7 bases and J 4 bases; nucleotides not matched to a gene: 21. CDR3 length equals 17 residues. The TCR sequence derives from an adult who received the MenACWY meningococcal vaccine as a control. This chain uses TRBV29-1 with TRBJ1-1, with TRBD1 identical over 7 bases. Sequencing used peripheral blood, obtained 28 days after the second dose of the MenACWY control vaccine. The CDR3 is CSARQGARVRVSTEAFF. The DNA of the CDR3 is TGCAGCGCCAGACAGGGAGCGCGAGTCAGGGTAAGCACTGAAGCTTTCTTT.